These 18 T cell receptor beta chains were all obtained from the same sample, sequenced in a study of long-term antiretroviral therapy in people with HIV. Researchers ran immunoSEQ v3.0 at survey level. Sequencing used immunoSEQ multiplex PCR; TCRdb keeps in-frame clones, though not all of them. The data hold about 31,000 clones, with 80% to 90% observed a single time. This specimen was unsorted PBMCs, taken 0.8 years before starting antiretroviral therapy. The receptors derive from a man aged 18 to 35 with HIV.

The CDR3 DNA follows: TGTGCCAGCAGCGTCTTCGGGACCAACTTAAACATTCAGTACTTC. Residues: CASSVFGTNLNIQYF. The chain recombines TRBV7-2 with TRBJ2-4; D may correspond to TRBD1 or TRBD2 (5 bases each). CDR3 size: 15 residues. Germline V gene data show CDR1 as SGHTA and CDR2 as FQGNSA. Trimming shortened V by 5 bases and J by 6 bases, and 17 bases separated the two germline ends.

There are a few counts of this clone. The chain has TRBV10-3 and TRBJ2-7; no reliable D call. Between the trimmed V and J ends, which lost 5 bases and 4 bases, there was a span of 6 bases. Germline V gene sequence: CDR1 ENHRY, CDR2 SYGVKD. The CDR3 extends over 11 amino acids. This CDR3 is CAISSLYEQYF. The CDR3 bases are TGTGCCATCAGTTCCCTTTACGAGCAGTACTTC.

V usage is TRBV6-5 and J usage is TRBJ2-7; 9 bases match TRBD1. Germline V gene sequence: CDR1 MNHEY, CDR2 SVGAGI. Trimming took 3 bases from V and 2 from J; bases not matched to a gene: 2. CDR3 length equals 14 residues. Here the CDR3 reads CASSYGTGPYEQYF. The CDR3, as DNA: TGTGCCAGCAGTTATGGGACAGGGCCCTACGAGCAGTACTTC.

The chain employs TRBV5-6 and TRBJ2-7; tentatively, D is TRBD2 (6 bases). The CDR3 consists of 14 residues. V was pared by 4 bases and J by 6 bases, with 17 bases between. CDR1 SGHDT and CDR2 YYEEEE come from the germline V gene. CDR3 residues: CASSPLGRLSEQYF. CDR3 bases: TGTGCCAGCAGCCCCCTCGGGAGACTCTCCGAGCAGTACTTC. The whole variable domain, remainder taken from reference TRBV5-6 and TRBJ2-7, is DAGVTQSPTHLIKTRGQQVTLRCSPKSGHDTVSWYQQALGQGPQFIFQYYEEEERQRGNFPDRFSGHQFPNYSSELNVNALLLGDSALYLCASSPLGRLSEQYFGPGTRLTVT.

As DNA, the CDR3 is TGTGCCAGCAGCTTCCCCGGGACTAGCGGGAGGATCTCCTACAATGAGCAGTTCTTC. Its protein product is CASSFPGTSGRISYNEQFF. This chain connects TRBV5-4 to TRBJ2-1, with 15 bases identical to TRBD2. CDR3 length equals 19 residues. J lost 0 bases, V lost 2 bases, and 6 bases had no gene match. Germline loops: CDR1 SGHNT, CDR2 YYREEE (reference sequence).

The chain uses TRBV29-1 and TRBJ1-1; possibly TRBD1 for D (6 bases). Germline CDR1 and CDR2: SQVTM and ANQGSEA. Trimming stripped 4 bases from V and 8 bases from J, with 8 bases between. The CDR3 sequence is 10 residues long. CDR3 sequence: CSVGGLEAFF. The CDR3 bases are TGCAGCGTTGGGGGGCTGGAAGCTTTCTTT. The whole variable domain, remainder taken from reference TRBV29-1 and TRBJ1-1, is SAVISQKPSRDICQRGTSLTIQCQVDSQVTMMFWYRQQPGQSLTLIATANQGSEATYESGFVIDKFPISRPNLTFSTLTVSNMSPEDSSIYLCSVGGLEAFFGQGTRLTVV.

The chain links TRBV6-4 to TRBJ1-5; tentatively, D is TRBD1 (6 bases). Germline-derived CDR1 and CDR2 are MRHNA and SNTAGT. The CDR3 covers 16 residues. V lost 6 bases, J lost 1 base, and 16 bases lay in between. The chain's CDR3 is CASRRKQGLSNQPQHF. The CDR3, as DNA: TGTGCCAGCAGGAGGAAACAGGGATTAAGCAATCAGCCCCAGCATTTT.

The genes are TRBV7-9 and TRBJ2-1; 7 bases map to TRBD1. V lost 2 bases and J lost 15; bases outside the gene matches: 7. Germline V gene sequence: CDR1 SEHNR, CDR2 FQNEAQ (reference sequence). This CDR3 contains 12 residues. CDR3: CASSLLGGVLFF. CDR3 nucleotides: TGTGCCAGCAGCTTACTAGGGGGCGTCCTGTTCTTC.

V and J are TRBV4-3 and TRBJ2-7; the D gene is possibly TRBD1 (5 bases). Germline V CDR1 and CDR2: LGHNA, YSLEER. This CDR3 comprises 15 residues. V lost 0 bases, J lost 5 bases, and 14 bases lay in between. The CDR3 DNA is TGCGCCAGCAGCCAAGATCGAGACCAGGGAAACGAGCAGTACTTC. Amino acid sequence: CASSQDRDQGNEQYF.

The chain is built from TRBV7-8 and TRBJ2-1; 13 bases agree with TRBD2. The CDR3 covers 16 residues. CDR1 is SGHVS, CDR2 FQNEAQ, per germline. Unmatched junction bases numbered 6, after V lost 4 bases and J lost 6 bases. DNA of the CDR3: TGTGCCAGCAGCTCGACTAGCGGGAGGCCACCCAATGAGCAGTTCTTC. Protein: CASSSTSGRPPNEQFF.

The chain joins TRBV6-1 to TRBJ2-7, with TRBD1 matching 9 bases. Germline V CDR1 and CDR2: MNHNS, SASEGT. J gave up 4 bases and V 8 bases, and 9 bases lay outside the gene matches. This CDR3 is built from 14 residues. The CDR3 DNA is TGTGCCAGCCAACTATCGGGACAGGGATACGAGCAGTACTTC. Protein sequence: CASQLSGQGYEQYF.

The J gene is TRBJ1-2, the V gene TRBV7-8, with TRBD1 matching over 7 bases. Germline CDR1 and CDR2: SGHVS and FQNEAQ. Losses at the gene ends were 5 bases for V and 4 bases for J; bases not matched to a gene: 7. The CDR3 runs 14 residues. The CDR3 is CASSPGQSPYGYTF. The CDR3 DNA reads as TGTGCCAGCAGCCCGGGACAGTCCCCCTATGGCTACACCTTC.

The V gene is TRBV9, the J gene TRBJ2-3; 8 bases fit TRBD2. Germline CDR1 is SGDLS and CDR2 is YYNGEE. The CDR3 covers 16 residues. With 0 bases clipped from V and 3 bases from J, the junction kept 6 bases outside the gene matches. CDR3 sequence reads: CASSVEGGLGTDTQYF. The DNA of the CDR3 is TGTGCCAGCAGCGTAGAAGGGGGACTAGGAACAGATACGCAGTATTTT.

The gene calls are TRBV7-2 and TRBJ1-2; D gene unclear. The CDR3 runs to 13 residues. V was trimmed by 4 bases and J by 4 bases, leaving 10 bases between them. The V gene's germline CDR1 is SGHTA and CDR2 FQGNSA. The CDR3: CASSSGTSYGYTF. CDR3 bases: TGTGCCAGCAGCTCCGGAACCAGCTATGGCTACACCTTC.

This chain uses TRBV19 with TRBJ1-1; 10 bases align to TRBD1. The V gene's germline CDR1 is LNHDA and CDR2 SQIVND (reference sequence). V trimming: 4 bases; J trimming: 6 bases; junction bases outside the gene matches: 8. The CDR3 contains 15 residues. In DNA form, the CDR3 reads TGTGCCAGTAGTAACCGGGACAGGGGAATCCCTGAAGCTTTCTTT. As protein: CASSNRDRGIPEAFF.

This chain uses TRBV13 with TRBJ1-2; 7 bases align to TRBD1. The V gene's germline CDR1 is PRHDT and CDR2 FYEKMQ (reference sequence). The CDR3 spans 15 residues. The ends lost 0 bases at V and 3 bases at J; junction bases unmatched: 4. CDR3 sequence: CASSLGGQRYYGYTF. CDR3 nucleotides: TGTGCCAGCAGCTTAGGGGGACAGAGATACTATGGCTACACCTTC.

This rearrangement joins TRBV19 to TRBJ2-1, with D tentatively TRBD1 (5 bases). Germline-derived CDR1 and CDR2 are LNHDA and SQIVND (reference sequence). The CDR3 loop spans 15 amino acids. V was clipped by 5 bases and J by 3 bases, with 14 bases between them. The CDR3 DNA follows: TGTGCCAGTAGTCTCCCAGGGATTAGCTACAATGAGCAGTTCTTC. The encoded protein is CASSLPGISYNEQFF.

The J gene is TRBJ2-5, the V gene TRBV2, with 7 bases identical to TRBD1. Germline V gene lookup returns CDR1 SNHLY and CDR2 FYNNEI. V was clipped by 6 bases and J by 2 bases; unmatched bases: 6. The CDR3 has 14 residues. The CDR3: CASRGQSLQETQYF. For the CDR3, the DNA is TGTGCCAGCAGGGGACAGTCCCTTCAAGAGACCCAGTACTTC.